This T cell receptor beta chain was identified during a study of cytomegalovirus exposure and HLA in healthy donors. Germline trimming cut 1 base from V and 2 bases from J; bases unmatched to any gene: 4. Germline V CDR1 and CDR2: SEHNR, FQNEAQ (reference sequence). The CDR3 is 15 amino acids. Sequencing was performed with immunoSEQ multiplex PCR; in TCRdb, only in-frame clones are kept and a portion is missing. The data contain 260,000 or so clones, 80% to 95% of them singletons. The sequence came from a young woman in good health and CMV-seronegative. The sequenced sample was PBMCs. The chain couples TRBV7-9 to TRBJ1-2; 7 bases are shared with TRBD1. CDR3 coding DNA: TGTGCCAGCAGCTTAGAGGAGACAGGGAACTATGGCTACACCTTC. Protein sequence: CASSLEETGNYGYTF. Complete variable domain (other parts from reference TRBV7-9 and TRBJ1-2): DTGVSQNPRHKITKRGQNVTFRCDPISEHNRLYWYRQTLGQGPEFLTYFQNEAQLEKSRLLSDRFSAERPKGSFSTLEIQRTEQGDSAMYLCASSLEETGNYGYTFGSGTRLTVV.